The 21 T cell receptor beta chains below come from one sample, sequenced in a study of Graves' ophthalmopathy and Graves' hyperthyroidism. Amplified TCR beta CDR3 regions were obtained using RNA transcripts as template. First-round RT-PCR employed HTBI primers, with a second-round multiplex PCR after it. A single record per CDR3 protein comes from TCRdb applying MiXCR to the multiplex PCR reads. The sample records 500,000 to 700,000 distinct CDR3 sequences, approximately 22% being singletons. The sequenced material came from peripheral blood. These receptors were obtained from a woman younger than 30 with stable Graves' hyperthyroidism. Some clones in this sample may be carry-over from other donors' samples.

This clonotype was seen ten or more times. V gene TRBV28 combines with J gene TRBJ1-2; D unresolved. The CDR3 loop spans 15 amino acids. The V and J ends lost 3 bases and 3 bases respectively, with 14 bases between them. CDR1 is MDHEN and CDR2 is SYDVKM in the germline V gene. CDR3 DNA sequence: TGTGCCAGCAGTTTCTCCGCATGGGCAGACTATGGCTACACCTTC. This sequence encodes CASSFSAWADYGYTF.

The sample holds a few counts of this clonotype. The chain carries TRBV12-3 or TRBV12-4 and TRBJ1-6; 7 positions agree with TRBD1. CDR3 size: 12 residues. The J segment lost 14 bases and the V segment lost 6 bases, leaving 7 bases of the junction unmatched. Written as DNA, the CDR3 is TGTGCCAGCAGACGCGGACAGGAAGCCCTCCACTTT. Residues: CASRRGQEALHF.

J is TRBJ1-5 and V is TRBV6-2 or TRBV6-3, with D possibly TRBD1 on 6 matching bases. Germline lookup yields CDR1 MNHEY and CDR2 SVGEGT. The CDR3 runs 17 residues. V lost 7 bases and J 3 bases, leaving 22 bases between the germline ends. CDR3 region: CASNPNREIVVNQPQHF. The CDR3 DNA sequence: TGTGCCAGCAACCCGAACAGGGAAATTGTGGTCAATCAGCCCCAGCATTTT.

This clonotype was observed at least ten times. The V gene is TRBV15, the J gene TRBJ1-1; D is unresolved. The CDR3 is made up of 13 amino acids. Germline V gives CDR1 LNHNV, CDR2 YYDKDF (reference sequence). Trimming cost V 3 bases and J 6 bases, with 11 bases left between them. CDR3 nucleotides: TGTGCCACCAGCAGTCGTGGAGACCCTGAAGCTTTCTTT. The encoded protein is CATSSRGDPEAFF. The full variable domain, its missing parts supplied by reference TRBV15 and TRBJ1-1, is DAMVIQNPRYQVTQFGKPVTLSCSQTLNHNVMYWYQQKSSQAPKLLFHYYDKDFNNEADTPDNFQSRRPNTSFCFLDIRSPGLGDTAMYLCATSSRGDPEAFFGQGTRLTVV.

In this sample, this clonotype turned up many times. At one of its ends the junction is not consistent with the germline gene, which may arise from a read error. The gene calls are TRBV5-1 and TRBJ2-7, with D uncertain. Per germline, CDR1 SGHRS and CDR2 YFSETQ. This CDR3 is built from 12 residues. This chain's CDR3 is CASSRLGYEQYF. The CDR3 nucleotides are TGTGCCAGCAGTCGATTGGGCTACGAGCAGTACTTC.

This clonotype was recorded at least ten times. The chain combines TRBV12-3 or TRBV12-4 with TRBJ1-2; D perhaps matches TRBD1 (6 bases). The CDR3 is 15 residues long. V shed 6 bases and J shed 6 bases, with 20 bases lying between them. The CDR3 loop reads CASSFGADSLNGYTF. CDR3 coding DNA: TGTGCCAGCAGCTTCGGTGCGGACAGCCTAAATGGCTACACCTTC.

Ten or more counts support this clonotype. The chain recombines TRBV15 with TRBJ1-1; 11 bases are shared with TRBD1. Germline CDR1 reads LNHNV; CDR2 reads YYDKDF (reference sequence). J gave up 6 bases and V 3 bases, and 3 bases lay outside the gene matches. This CDR3 has 14 amino acids. In DNA form, the CDR3 reads TGTGCCACCAGCAGGGACAGGGGGCCCGCTGAAGCTTTCTTT. Translation: CATSRDRGPAEAFF.

The genes are TRBV6-1 and TRBJ2-7, with a tentative D call TRBD1 (6 bases). The germline CDR1 and CDR2 sequences are MNHNS and SASEGT. This CDR3 has 13 amino acids. V dropped 6 bases and J dropped 4 bases, with 13 bases sitting between them. The CDR3 loop reads CASRGASDYEQYF. The CDR3 DNA reads as TGTGCCAGCAGGGGGGCTTCCGATTACGAGCAGTACTTC.

Concerning this clonotype: A read error may be the cause here, since a much bigger clone is one base away. The V gene is TRBV27, the J gene TRBJ2-2, with D uncertain. The length of the CDR3 is 13 residues. CDR1 and CDR2 (germline): MNHEY, SMNVEV (reference sequence). The CDR3 loop reads CVSSGHYTGELFF. DNA of the CDR3: TGTGTCAGCAGTGGGCATTACACCGGGGAGCTGTTTTTT.

This clonotype was detected ten times or more. This chain joins TRBV2 and TRBJ1-3, with 10 bases lining up with TRBD1. The CDR3 extends over 16 amino acids. V shed 5 bases and J 3 bases; nucleotides not matched to a gene: 7. CDR1 is SNHLY and CDR2 is FYNNEI in the germline V gene. The CDR3 DNA reads as TGTGCCAGCAGTAAGAGACAGGGGGCGCTTGGAAACACCATATATTTT. It translates to CASSKRQGALGNTIYF. The full variable domain, completed using reference TRBV2 and TRBJ1-3, is EPEVTQTPSHQVTQMGQEVILRCVPISNHLYFYWYRQILGQKVEFLVSFYNNEISEKSEIFDDQFSVERPDGSNFTLKIRSTKLEDSAMYFCASSKRQGALGNTIYFGEGSWLTVV.

The rearrangement links TRBV5-1 to TRBJ1-1, with 7 bases that match TRBD1. The germline V gene has CDR1 SGHRS and CDR2 YFSETQ. The CDR3 sequence is 17 residues long. The junction had 16 bases not matched to a gene; V was cut back by 6 bases and J by 2 bases. In DNA, the CDR3 is TGCGCCAGCACCCCAAGAGTACGACAGGGAATCAACACTGAAGCTTTCTTT. Its translation: CASTPRVRQGINTEAFF. The variable domain in full, with the rest retrieved from reference TRBV5-1 and TRBJ1-1, is KAGVTQTPRYLIKTRGQQVTLSCSPISGHRSVSWYQQTPGQGLQFLFEYFSETQRNKGNFPGRFSGRQFSNSRSEMNVSTLELGDSALYLCASTPRVRQGINTEAFFGQGTRLTVV.

This sequence joins TRBV2 and TRBJ1-5; D possibly corresponds to TRBD1 (6 bases). The CDR3 has 14 residues. The germline V gene has CDR1 SNHLY and CDR2 FYNNEI. V was trimmed by 8 bases and J by 5 bases, leaving 16 bases between them. CDR3 sequence: CASLPGGADQPQHF. In DNA, the CDR3 is TGTGCCAGCCTCCCCGGGGGGGCTGATCAGCCCCAGCATTTT. Variable domain in full (rest from reference TRBV2 and TRBJ1-5): EPEVTQTPSHQVTQMGQEVILRCVPISNHLYFYWYRQILGQKVEFLVSFYNNEISEKSEIFDDQFSVERPDGSNFTLKIRSTKLEDSAMYFCASLPGGADQPQHFGDGTRLSIL.

This clonotype was counted at least ten times. The rearrangement uses TRBV7-2 and TRBJ2-7; D remains ambiguous. CDR1 is SGHTA and CDR2 is FQGNSA in the germline V gene. CDR3 length: 15 amino acids. Trimming cost V 0 bases and J 0 bases, with 9 bases left between them. This CDR3 is CASSLAGISSYEQYF. CDR3 bases: TGTGCCAGCAGCTTAGCGGGGATTAGCTCCTACGAGCAGTACTTC.

At least ten counts were recorded for this clonotype. The chain is built from TRBV7-3 and TRBJ2-5; 10 bases fit TRBD1. The CDR3 sequence is 14 residues long. V trimming: 5 bases; J trimming: 5 bases; junction bases outside the gene matches: 5. The germline V gene encodes CDR1 SGHTA and CDR2 FQGTGA. Here the CDR3 reads CASSVTGGAETQYF. The CDR3 region has the DNA TGTGCCAGCAGCGTGACAGGGGGCGCGGAGACCCAGTACTTC.

This clonotype was seen at least ten times. This chain uses TRBV12-3 or TRBV12-4 with TRBJ1-5; D is perhaps TRBD1 (5 bases). The CDR3 has 12 residues. CDR3 sequence (DNA): TGTGCTTGCAGGGTGGGCAATCAGCCCCAGCATTTT. Its translation: CACRVGNQPQHF.

This clonotype was recorded at least ten times. The J gene is TRBJ2-5, the V gene TRBV4-1; D is ambiguous. CDR3 length: 15 amino acids. The V gene lost 0 bases and the J gene lost 3 bases, with 11 bases spanning the gap. Germline V gives CDR1 MGHRA, CDR2 YSYEKL. CDR3 loop: CASSQDIRGKETQYF. The CDR3 DNA is TGCGCCAGCAGCCAAGATATTCGCGGAAAAGAGACCCAGTACTTC.

This clonotype came up a few times. Written as DNA, the CDR3 is TGTGCCAGCAGCCGGGATTTTGGGGACTACATAACAAGGAACATTCAGTACTTC. Translating it yields CASSRDFGDYITRNIQYF. The chain links TRBV11-2 to TRBJ2-4; TRBD2 aligns across 7 bases. CDR3 length: 18 amino acids. Germline lookup yields CDR1 SGHAT and CDR2 FQNNGV. J was trimmed by 7 bases and V by 5 bases; bases with no gene match: 20.

This clonotype was seen many times. The rearrangement links TRBV27 to TRBJ1-2, with D unresolved. Per germline, CDR1 MNHEY and CDR2 SMNVEV (reference sequence). This CDR3 is built from 13 residues. Trimming cost V 5 bases and J 4 bases, with 11 bases left between them. CDR3 loop: CASSQFSGYGYTF. DNA of the CDR3: TGTGCCAGCAGTCAATTTTCAGGCTATGGCTACACCTTC.

The sample holds many counts of this clonotype. J is TRBJ1-1 and V is TRBV12-5; possibly TRBD1 for D (5 bases). Trimming removed 4 bases from V and 1 base from J, with 16 bases in between. This CDR3 region has 16 residues. Germline V gives CDR1 LGHNT, CDR2 FRNRAP. The CDR3: CASGSTPTGPNTEAFF. The CDR3 DNA sequence: TGTGCTAGTGGTTCGACCCCCACGGGGCCGAACACTGAAGCTTTCTTT.

The table lists this clonotype with many counts. For the CDR3, the DNA is TGTGCCAGCACCTGGGGACAGGGAATCTTCTACGAGCAGTACTTC. It specifies CASTWGQGIFYEQYF. The chain recombines TRBV6-2 or TRBV6-3 with TRBJ2-7; 9 bases line up with TRBD1. CDR1 and CDR2 from the germline V gene are MNHEY and SVGEGT. This CDR3 has 15 amino acids. V lost 7 bases to trimming and J lost 3 bases; unmatched junction nucleotides: 10.

This clonotype was detected ten times or more. The chain uses TRBV12-3 or TRBV12-4 and TRBJ2-7, with 8 bases lining up with TRBD1. Trimming removed 5 bases from V and 3 bases from J; junction bases left unmatched: 15. The CDR3 totals 17 residues. CDR3 sequence (DNA): TGTGCCAGCAGTCCTTTGAACCTCAGGGGGCGCCTCTACGAGCAGTACTTC. It yields the protein CASSPLNLRGRLYEQYF.